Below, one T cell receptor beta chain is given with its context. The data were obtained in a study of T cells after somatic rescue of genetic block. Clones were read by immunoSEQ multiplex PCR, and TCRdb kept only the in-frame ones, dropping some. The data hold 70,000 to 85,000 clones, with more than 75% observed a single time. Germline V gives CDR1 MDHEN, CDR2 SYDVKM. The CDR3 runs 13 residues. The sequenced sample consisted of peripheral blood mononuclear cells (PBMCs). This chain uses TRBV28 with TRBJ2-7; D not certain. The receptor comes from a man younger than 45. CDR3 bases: TGTGCAGCCGCCCGTGGTAGGGCCTACGAGCAGTACTTC. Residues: CAAARGRAYEQYF.